This T cell receptor (beta chain) was observed in a study of blood T cell repertoires in COVID-19. Background on the study: Specimens from acute and convalescent COVID-19 originated in the United States, Italy and Spain. Sources were T cells, B-cell-depleted T cells, or PBMCs; the material itself was cDNA or gDNA.

CDR1 KGHDR and CDR2 SFDVKD come from the germline V gene. This CDR3 has 12 amino acids. Trimming shortened V by 6 bases and J by 2 bases, and 3 bases separated the two germline ends. This table comes from immunoSEQ multiplex PCR, and its TCRdb copy is limited to in-frame clones, with some not included. This sample has a few hundred thousand clones, with about 87% found just once. This clonotype originated in a young woman with COVID-19, enrolled during active disease. This rearrangement joins TRBV24-1 to TRBJ2-2; D is undetermined. The sample taken for sequencing was peripheral blood. The CDR3 nucleotides are TGTGCCACCAGTCAAAACACCGGGGAGCTGTTTTTT. Amino acids: CATSQNTGELFF.